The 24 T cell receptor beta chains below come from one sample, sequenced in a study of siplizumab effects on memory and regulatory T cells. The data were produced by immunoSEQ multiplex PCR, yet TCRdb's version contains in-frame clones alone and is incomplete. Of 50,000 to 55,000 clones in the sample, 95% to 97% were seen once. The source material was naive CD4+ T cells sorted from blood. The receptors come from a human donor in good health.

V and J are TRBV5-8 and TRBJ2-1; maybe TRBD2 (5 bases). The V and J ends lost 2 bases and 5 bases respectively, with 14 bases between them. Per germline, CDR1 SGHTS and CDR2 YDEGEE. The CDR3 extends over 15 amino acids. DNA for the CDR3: TGTGCCAGCAGCTTTTACCGATCCGGGAACAATGAGCAGTTCTTC. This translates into CASSFYRSGNNEQFF.

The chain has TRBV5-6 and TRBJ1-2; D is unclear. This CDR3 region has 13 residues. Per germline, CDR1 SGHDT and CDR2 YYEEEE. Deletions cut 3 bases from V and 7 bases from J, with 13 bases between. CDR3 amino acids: CASSSSGFAGYTF. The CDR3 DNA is TGTGCCAGCAGCTCATCCGGGTTTGCTGGCTACACCTTC. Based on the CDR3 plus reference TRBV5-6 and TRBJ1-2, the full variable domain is DAGVTQSPTHLIKTRGQQVTLRCSPKSGHDTVSWYQQALGQGPQFIFQYYEEEERQRGNFPDRFSGHQFPNYSSELNVNALLLGDSALYLCASSSSGFAGYTFGSGTRLTVV.

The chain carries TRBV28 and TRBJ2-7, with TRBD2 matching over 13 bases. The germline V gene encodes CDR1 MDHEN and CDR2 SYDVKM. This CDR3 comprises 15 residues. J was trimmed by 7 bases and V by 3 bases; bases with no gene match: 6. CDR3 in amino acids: CASSFAGTSGIEQYF. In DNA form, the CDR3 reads TGTGCCAGCAGTTTTGCCGGGACTAGCGGGATTGAGCAGTACTTC.

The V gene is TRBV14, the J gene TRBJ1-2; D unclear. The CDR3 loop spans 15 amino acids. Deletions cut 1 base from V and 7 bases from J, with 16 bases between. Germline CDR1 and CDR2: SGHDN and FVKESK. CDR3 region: CASSQAGGSSIGYTF. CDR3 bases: TGTGCCAGCAGCCAAGCGGGCGGGTCATCGATTGGCTACACCTTC.

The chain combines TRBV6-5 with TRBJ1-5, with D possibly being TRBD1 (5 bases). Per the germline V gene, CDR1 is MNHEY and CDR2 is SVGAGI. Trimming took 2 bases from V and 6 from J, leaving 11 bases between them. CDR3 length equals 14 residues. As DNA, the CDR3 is TGTGCCAGCAGTTACGGGGGGTCAAGTCAGCCCCAGCATTTT. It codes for CASSYGGSSQPQHF.

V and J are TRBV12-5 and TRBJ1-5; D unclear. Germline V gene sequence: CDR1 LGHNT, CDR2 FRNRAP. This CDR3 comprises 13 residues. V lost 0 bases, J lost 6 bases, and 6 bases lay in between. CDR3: CASGLVPGQPQHF. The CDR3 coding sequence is TGTGCTAGTGGTTTGGTACCGGGTCAGCCCCAGCATTTT.

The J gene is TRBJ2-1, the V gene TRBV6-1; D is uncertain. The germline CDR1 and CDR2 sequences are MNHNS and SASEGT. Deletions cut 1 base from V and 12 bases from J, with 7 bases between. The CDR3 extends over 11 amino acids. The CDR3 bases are TGTGCCAGCAGTGAAGTTGGAGTGCAGTTCTTC. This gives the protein CASSEVGVQFF.

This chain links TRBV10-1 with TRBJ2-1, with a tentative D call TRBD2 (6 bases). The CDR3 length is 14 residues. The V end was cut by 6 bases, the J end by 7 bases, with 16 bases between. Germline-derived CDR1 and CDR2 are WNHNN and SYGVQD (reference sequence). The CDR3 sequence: CASSPLAGRNEQFF. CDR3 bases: TGCGCCAGCAGCCCCTTGGCCGGGAGAAATGAGCAGTTCTTC.

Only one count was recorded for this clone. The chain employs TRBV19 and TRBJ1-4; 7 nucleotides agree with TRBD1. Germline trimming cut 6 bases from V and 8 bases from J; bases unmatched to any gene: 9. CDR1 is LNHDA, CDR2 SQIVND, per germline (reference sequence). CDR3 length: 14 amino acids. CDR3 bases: TGTGCCAGTAGCATGACAGGGAGAGGCGAAAAACTGTTTTTT. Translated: CASSMTGRGEKLFF. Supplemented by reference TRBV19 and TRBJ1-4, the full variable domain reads DGGITQSPKYLFRKEGQNVTLSCEQNLNHDAMYWYRQDPGQGLRLIYYSQIVNDFQKGDIAEGYSVSREKKESFPLTVTSAQKNPTAFYLCASSMTGRGEKLFFGSGTQLSVL.

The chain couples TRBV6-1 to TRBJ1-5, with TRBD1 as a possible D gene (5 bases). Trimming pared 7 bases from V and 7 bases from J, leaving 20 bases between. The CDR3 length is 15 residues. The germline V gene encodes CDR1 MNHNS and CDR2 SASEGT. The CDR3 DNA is TGTGCCAGCATTTCAGGGTCAAGGGGCTGGCAGCCCCAGCATTTT. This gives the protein CASISGSRGWQPQHF.

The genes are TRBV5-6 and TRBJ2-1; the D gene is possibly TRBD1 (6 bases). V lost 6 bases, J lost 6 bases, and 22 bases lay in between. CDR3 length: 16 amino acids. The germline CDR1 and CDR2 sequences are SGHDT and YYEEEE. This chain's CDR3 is CASTSGAVGIPNEQFF. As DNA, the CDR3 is TGTGCCAGCACCTCAGGGGCGGTCGGGATCCCCAATGAGCAGTTCTTC.

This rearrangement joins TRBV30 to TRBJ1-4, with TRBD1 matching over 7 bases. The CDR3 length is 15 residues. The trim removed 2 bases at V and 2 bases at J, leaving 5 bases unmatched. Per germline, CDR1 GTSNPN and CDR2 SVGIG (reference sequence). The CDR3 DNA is TGTGCCTGGAGTCCGGCAGGGGGGACTAATGAAAAACTGTTTTTT. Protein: CAWSPAGGTNEKLFF.

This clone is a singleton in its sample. The CDR3 loop is CASSPVTSGRALNEQFF. In nucleotides, the CDR3 is TGTGCCAGCAGCCCCGTGACTAGCGGGAGGGCCCTCAATGAGCAGTTCTTC. This rearrangement joins TRBV11-3 to TRBJ2-1; 14 nucleotides match TRBD2. The germline gives CDR1 SGHNT, CDR2 YENEEA. CDR3 length: 17 amino acids. The junction had 9 bases not matched to a gene; V was cut back by 5 bases and J by 6 bases.

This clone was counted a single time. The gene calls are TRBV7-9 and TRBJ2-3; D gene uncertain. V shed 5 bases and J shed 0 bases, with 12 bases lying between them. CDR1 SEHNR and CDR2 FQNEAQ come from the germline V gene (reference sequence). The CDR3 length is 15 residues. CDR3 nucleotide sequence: TGTGCCAGCAGCCGACATGGCGGAAGCACAGATACGCAGTATTTT. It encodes CASSRHGGSTDTQYF.

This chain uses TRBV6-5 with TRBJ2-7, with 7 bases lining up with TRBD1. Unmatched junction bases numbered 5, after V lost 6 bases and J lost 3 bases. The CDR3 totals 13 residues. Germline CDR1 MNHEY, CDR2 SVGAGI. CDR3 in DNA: TGTGCCAGCAGACCGTCAGGGGGCTACGAGCAGTACTTC. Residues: CASRPSGGYEQYF.

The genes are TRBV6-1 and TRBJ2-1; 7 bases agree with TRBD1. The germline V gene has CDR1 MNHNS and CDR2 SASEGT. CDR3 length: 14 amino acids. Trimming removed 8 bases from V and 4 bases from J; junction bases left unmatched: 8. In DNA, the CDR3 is TGTGCCAGCCGAGAGACAGGGTCTTACAATGAGCAGTTCTTC. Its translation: CASRETGSYNEQFF.

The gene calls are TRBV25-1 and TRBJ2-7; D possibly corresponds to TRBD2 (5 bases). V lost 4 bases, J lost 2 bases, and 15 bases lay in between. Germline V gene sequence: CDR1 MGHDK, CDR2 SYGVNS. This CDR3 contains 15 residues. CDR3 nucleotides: TGTGCCAGCAGTGCCATGACACTAGAGGCCTACGAGCAGTACTTC. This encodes CASSAMTLEAYEQYF.

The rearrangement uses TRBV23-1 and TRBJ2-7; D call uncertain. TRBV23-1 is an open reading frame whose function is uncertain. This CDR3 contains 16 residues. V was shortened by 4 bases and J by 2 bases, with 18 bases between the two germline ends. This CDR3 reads CASSPGSVWATYEQYF. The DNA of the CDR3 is TGCGCCAGCAGTCCCGGTTCGGTCTGGGCAACCTACGAGCAGTACTTC.

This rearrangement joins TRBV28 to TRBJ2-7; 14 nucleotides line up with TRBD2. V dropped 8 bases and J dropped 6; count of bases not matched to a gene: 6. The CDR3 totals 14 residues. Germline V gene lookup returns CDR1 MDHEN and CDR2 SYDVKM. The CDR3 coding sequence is TGTGCCAGCTGCTCGGGACTAGCGGGAGTCGAGCAGTACTTC. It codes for CASCSGLAGVEQYF.

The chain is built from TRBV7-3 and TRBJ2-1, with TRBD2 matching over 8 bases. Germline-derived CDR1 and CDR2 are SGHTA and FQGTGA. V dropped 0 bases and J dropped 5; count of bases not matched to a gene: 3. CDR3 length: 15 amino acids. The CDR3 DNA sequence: TGTGCCAGCAGCTTAACCGGGGGGGTTGACAATGAGCAGTTCTTC. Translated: CASSLTGGVDNEQFF.

In DNA, the CDR3 is TGTGCCAGCAGCTTAGCAGGGCCGCTCTTGGGTTACGAGCAGTACTTC. It encodes CASSLAGPLLGYEQYF. The rearrangement uses TRBV7-8 and TRBJ2-7; D call uncertain. The CDR3 has 16 amino acids. The V end lost 0 bases, the J end lost 4 bases, and 16 bases lay between the germline ends. CDR1 SGHVS and CDR2 FQNEAQ come from the germline V gene.

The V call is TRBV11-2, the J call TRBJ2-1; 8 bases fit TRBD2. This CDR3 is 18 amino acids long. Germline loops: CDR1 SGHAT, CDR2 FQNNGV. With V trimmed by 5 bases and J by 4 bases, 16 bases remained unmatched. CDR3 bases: TGTGCCAGCAGCCCCCGATTCCCCGGGACTAGTTCTTACAATGAGCAGTTCTTC. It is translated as CASSPRFPGTSSYNEQFF.

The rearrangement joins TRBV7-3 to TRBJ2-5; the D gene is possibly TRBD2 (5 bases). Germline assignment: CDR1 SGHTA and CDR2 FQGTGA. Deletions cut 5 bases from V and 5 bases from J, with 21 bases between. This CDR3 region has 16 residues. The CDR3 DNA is TGTGCCAGCAGCCCGAGAGGCGGGCCTACCGCGGAGACCCAGTACTTC. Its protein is CASSPRGGPTAETQYF.

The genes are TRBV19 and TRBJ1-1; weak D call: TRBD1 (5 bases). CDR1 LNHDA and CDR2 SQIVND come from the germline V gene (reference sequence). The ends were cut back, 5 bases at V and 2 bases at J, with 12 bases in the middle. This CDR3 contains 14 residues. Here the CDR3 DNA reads TGTGCCAGTAGTGCGCGGGACGGCAACACTGAAGCTTTCTTT. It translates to CASSARDGNTEAFF.